This is a list of T cell receptor beta chains from one sample in a study. TCRdb used MiXCR to reprocess the RT-PCR reads, holding one entry per CDR3 protein. The repertoire holds hundreds of thousands of distinct CDR3 sequences, with 14% as singletons. The sequencing sample was made of memory CD4+ T cells from blood. These receptors were obtained from a female donor in good health, serving as a healthy control. The CDR3 runs from the conserved cysteine through the conserved F or W. D genes are given only for firm matches. Not every row has a clone size; where given, it reads once, few, many or a size class.

len	j_gene	v_gene	abundance	d_gene	CDR3nt	CDR3aa
14	TRBJ2-3	TRBV5-1	many	TRBD2	TGCGCCAGCAGCTTGATGCGGGGGACAGATACGCAGTATTTT	CASSLMRGTDTQYF
12	TRBJ2-1	TRBV12-3/TRBV12-4	few	NA	TGTGCCAGCAGTTTGGAAGCTACCAAGCAGTTCTTC	CASSLEATKQFF
18	TRBJ2-3	TRBV6-1	NA	TRBD1	TGTGCCAGCAGTGAAGGGGGACAGAGTTTAATTAGCACAGATACGCAGTATTTT	CASSEGGQSLISTDTQYF
15	TRBJ2-3	TRBV10-3	NA	NA	TGTGCCATCAGTACCGAAGACAGGATGACAGATACGCAGTATTTT	CAISTEDRMTDTQYF
14	TRBJ2-1	TRBV7-3	NA	TRBD2	TGTGCCAGCAGCTTAGCCGGTCTAGCGGGAGTAAAGTTCTTC	CASSLAGLAGVKFF
15	TRBJ2-1	TRBV15	many	TRBD2	TGTGCCACCAGCAGAGAAGCGGGAGGTTACAATGAGCAGTTCTTC	CATSREAGGYNEQFF
16	TRBJ1-5	TRBV12-3/TRBV12-4	NA	TRBD1	TGTGCCAGCAGTGCTCCGGGACAGGGCGGCAATCAGCCCCAGCATTTT	CASSAPGQGGNQPQHF
13	TRBJ1-1	TRBV6-1	NA	NA	TGTGCCAGCAGTCGATTTGACAACACTGAAGCTTTCTTT	CASSRFDNTEAFF
16	TRBJ2-7	TRBV5-1	NA	NA	TGCGCCAGCAGCTTAAGGTCGGCAGCTAACAGTGACGAGCAGTACTTC	CASSLRSAANSDEQYF
14	TRBJ2-7	TRBV10-3	NA	NA	TGTGCCACACAGAGGGCAAGCGAGACCTACGAGCAGTACTTC	CATQRASETYEQYF
13	TRBJ1-5	TRBV27	few	NA	TGTGCCAGCAGTTTGGGGAGGGGGCAGCCCCAGCATTTT	CASSLGRGQPQHF
14	TRBJ2-3	TRBV12-5	few	TRBD2	TGTGCTAGTGGTCTAGCGGGAGTTTCGAATACGCAGTATTTT	CASGLAGVSNTQYF
12	TRBJ2-1	TRBV29-1	many	NA	TGCAGTACTCCCGGTCCGAGCAATGAGCAGTTCTTC	CSTPGPSNEQFF
16	TRBJ2-1	TRBV20-1	many	NA	TGCAGTGCCGGCAGCAGTGACTCTTACTCCTACAATGAGCAGTTCTTC	CSAGSSDSYSYNEQFF
14	TRBJ2-1	TRBV5-1	few	TRBD1	TGCGCCAGCACCGGACAGGGGCTCCTCGGTGAGCAGTTCTTC	CASTGQGLLGEQFF
17	TRBJ2-5	TRBV7-6	few	TRBD2	TGTGCCAGCAGCTTGGGTCTAGCGGGAGGAAACCAAGAGACCCAGTACTTC	CASSLGLAGGNQETQYF
16	TRBJ2-1	TRBV24-1	NA	NA	TGTGCCACCAGTGATTTGAGGACGGATTCCTACAATGAGCAGTTCTTC	CATSDLRTDSYNEQFF
13	TRBJ2-7	TRBV20-1	many	TRBD1	TGCAGTGCTGAGACAGGGAAACCCTACGAGCAGTACTTC	CSAETGKPYEQYF